This T cell receptor (beta chain) emerged from a study of blood T cells in healthy people across ages. Looking at the study overall: Every two T cells gave about one barcoded beta molecule via template switching.

This clonotype appeared a few times. Sample-barcoded 5' priming and a J-beta primer mix drove a second PCR of roughly 7 to 11 cycles. TCRdb used MiXCR to reprocess the 5' RACE reads, holding one entry per CDR3 protein. This sample has about 540,000 distinct CDR3 sequences; about 24% occur once, and the top ten carry around 10%. Per germline, CDR1 MNHEY and CDR2 SVGEGT. The CDR3 loop spans 17 amino acids. In addition, the sample was reused for a study of T cells of mothers and their children. This second study notes: A few healthy Caucasian mothers gave samples, and so did their six children. Versus unrelated pairs, overlap was slightly higher in related mother-child pairs, without reaching significance.

The sequencing input was blood. The chain has TRBV6-2 or TRBV6-3 and TRBJ2-1, with TRBD2 identical over 12 bases. The J call may be incorrect, as the DNA end agrees better with TRBJ2-7. This TCR was recovered from a boy younger than 18 in good health. The DNA of the CDR3 is TGTGCCAGCAGTTCCAAGCGACTAGCGGGAGACCGCTACGAGCAGTACTTC. Translation: CASSSKRLAGDRYEQYF.